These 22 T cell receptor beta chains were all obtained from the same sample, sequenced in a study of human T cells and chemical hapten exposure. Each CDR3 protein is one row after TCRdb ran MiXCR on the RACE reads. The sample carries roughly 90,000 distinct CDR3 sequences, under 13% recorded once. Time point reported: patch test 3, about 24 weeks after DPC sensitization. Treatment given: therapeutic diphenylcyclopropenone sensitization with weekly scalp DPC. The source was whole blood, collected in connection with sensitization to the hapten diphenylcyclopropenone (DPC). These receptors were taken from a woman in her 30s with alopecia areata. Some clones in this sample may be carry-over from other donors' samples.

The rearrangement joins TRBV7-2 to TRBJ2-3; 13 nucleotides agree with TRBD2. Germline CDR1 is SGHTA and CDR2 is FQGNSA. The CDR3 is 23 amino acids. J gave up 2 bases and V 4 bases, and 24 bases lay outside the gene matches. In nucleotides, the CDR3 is TGTGCCAGCAGCTCGTTTTGGACAGGGCGTATATCGACTAGCGGGAGGCTCACAGATACGCAGTATTTT. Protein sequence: CASSSFWTGRISTSGRLTDTQYF.

CDR3 residues: CSAMGQMNTEAFF. As DNA, the CDR3 is TGCAGCGCTATGGGACAGATGAACACTGAAGCTTTCTTT. The chain uses TRBV29-1 and TRBJ1-1, with 7 bases matching TRBD1. Germline loops: CDR1 SQVTM, CDR2 ANQGSEA. The CDR3 sequence is 13 residues long. Losses at the gene ends were 7 bases for V and 0 bases for J; bases not matched to a gene: 5.

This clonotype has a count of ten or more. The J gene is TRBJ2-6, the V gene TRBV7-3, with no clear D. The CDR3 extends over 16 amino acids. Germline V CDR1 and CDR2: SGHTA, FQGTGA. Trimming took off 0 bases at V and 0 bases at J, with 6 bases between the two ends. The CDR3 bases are TGTGCCAGCAGCTTAACGTACAGCTCTGGGGCCAACGTCCTGACTTTC. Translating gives CASSLTYSSGANVLTF.

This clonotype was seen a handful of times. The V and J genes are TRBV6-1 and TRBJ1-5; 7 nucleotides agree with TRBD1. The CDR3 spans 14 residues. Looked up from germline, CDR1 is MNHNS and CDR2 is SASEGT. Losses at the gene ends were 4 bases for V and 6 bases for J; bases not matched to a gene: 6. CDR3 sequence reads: CASSVTGERQPQHF. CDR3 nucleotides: TGTGCCAGCAGTGTAACAGGGGAGCGTCAGCCCCAGCATTTT.

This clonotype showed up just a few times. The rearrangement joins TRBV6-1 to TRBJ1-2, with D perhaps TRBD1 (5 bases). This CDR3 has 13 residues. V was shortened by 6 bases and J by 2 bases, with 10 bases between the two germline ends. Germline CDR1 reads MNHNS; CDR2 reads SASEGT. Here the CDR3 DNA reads TGTGCCAGCAGCAGGGAACTCAACTATGGCTACACCTTC. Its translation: CASSRELNYGYTF.

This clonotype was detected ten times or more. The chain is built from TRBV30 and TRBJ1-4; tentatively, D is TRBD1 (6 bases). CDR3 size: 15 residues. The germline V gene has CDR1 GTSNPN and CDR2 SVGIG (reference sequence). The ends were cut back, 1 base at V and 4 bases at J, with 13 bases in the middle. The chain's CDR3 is CAWSATRGVNEKLFF. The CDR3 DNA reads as TGTGCCTGGAGTGCTACCAGGGGAGTTAATGAAAAACTGTTTTTT.

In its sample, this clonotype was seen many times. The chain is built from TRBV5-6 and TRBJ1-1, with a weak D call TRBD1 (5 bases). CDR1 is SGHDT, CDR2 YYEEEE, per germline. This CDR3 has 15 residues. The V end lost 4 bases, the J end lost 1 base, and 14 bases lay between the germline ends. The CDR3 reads CASSGGVDGNTEAFF. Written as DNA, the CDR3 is TGTGCCAGCAGCGGGGGGGTCGACGGGAACACTGAAGCTTTCTTT.

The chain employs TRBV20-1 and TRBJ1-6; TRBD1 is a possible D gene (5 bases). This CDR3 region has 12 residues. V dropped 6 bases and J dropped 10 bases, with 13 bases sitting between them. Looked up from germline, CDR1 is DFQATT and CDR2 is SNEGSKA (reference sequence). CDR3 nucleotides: TGCAGTGCAGCAGGGTCAGGGTCACCCCTCCACTTT. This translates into CSAAGSGSPLHF.

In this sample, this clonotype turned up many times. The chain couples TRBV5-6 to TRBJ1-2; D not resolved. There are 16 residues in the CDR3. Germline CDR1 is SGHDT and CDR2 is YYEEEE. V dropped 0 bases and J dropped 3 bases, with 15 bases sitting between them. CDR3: CASSLASDGIYYGYTF. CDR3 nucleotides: TGTGCCAGCAGCTTGGCGTCAGACGGGATATACTATGGCTACACCTTC.

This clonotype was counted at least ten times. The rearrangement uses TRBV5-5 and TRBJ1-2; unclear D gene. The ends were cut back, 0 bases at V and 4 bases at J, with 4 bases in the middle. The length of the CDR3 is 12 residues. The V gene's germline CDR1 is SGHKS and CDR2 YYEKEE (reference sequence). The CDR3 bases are TGTGCCAGCAGCTTGGGGACCTATGGCTACACCTTC. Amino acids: CASSLGTYGYTF.

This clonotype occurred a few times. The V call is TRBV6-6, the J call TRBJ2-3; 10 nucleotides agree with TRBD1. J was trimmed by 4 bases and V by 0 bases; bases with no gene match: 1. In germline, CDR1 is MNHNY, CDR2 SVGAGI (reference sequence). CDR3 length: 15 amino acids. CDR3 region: CASSYSGTGADTQYF. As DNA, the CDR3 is TGTGCCAGCAGTTACTCAGGGACAGGGGCAGATACGCAGTATTTT.

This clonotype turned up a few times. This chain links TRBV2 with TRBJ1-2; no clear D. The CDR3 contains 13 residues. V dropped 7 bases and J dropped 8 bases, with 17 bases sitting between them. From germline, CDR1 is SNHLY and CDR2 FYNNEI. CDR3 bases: TGTGCCAGCATCCGGGCAGCGGGAACGGGCTACACCTTC. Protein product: CASIRAAGTGYTF. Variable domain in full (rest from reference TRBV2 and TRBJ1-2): EPEVTQTPSHQVTQMGQEVILRCVPISNHLYFYWYRQILGQKVEFLVSFYNNEISEKSEIFDDQFSVERPDGSNFTLKIRSTKLEDSAMYFCASIRAAGTGYTFGSGTRLTVV.

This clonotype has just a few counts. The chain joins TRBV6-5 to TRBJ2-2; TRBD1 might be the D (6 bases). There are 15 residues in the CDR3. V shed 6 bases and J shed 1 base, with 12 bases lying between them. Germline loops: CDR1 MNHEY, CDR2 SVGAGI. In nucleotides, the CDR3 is TGTGCCAGCAGAAAGGGGACACTGAACACCGGGGAGCTGTTTTTT. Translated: CASRKGTLNTGELFF.

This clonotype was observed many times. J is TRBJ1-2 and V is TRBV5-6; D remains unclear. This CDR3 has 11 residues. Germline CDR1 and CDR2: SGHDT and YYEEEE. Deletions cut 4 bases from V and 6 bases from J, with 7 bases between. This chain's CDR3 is CASSAYNGYTF. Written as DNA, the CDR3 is TGTGCCAGCAGCGCCTATAATGGCTACACCTTC.

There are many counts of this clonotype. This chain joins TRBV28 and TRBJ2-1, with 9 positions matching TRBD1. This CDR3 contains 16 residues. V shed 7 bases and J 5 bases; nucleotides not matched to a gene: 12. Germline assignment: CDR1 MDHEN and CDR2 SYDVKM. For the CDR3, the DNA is TGTGCCAGCACGGAGTTGGGGGGACAGGGTAACAATGAGCAGTTCTTC. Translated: CASTELGGQGNNEQFF. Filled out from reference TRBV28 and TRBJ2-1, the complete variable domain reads DVKVTQSSRYLVKRTGEKVFLECVQDMDHENMFWYRQDPGLGLRLIYFSYDVKMKEKGDIPEGYSVSREKKERFSLILESASTNQTSMYLCASTELGGQGNNEQFFGPGTRLTVL.

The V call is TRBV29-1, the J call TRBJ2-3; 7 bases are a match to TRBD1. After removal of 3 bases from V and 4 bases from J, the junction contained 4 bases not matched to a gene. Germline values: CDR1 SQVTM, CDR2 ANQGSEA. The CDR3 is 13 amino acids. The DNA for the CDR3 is TGCAGCGTTGATACTCAGGGGGCAGATACGCAGTATTTT. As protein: CSVDTQGADTQYF.

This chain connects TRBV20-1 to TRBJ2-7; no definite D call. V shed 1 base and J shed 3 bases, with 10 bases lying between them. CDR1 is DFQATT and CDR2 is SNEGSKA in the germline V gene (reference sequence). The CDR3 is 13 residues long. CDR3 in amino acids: CSARADIFYEQYF. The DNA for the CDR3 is TGCAGTGCTAGAGCAGACATCTTCTACGAGCAGTACTTC.

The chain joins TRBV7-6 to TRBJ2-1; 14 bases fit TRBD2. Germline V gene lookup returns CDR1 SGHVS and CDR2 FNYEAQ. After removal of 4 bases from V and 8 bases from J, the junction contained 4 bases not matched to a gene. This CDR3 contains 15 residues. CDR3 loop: CASSSGTSGRDEQFF. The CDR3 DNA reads TGTGCCAGCAGCTCAGGGACTAGCGGGAGAGATGAGCAGTTCTTC.

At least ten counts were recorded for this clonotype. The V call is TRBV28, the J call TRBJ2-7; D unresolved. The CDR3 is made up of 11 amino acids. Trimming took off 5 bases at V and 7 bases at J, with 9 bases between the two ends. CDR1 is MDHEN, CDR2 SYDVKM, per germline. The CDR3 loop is CASSHGVEQYV. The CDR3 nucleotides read TGTGCCAGCAGTCATGGGGTTGAGCAGTACGTC.

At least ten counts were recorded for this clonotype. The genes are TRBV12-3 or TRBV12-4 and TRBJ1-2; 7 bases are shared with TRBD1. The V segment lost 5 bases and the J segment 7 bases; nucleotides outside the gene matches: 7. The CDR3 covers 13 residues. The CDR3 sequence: CASSPRGSVGYTF. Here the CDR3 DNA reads TGTGCCAGCAGTCCCAGGGGGTCTGTTGGCTACACCTTC.

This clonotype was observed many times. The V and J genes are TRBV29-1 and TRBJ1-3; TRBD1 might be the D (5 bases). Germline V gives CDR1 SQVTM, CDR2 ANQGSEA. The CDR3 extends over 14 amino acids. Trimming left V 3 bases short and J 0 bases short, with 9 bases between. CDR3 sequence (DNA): TGCAGCGTTGACCTAGGGGTCTCTGGAAACACCATATATTTT. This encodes CSVDLGVSGNTIYF.

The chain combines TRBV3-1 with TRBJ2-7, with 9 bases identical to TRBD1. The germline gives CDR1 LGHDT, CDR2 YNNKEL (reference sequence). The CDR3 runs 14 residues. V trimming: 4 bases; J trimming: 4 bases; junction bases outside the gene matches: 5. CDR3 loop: CASSPYRGQYEQYV. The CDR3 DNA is TGTGCCAGCAGCCCGTACAGGGGGCAATACGAGCAGTACGTC.